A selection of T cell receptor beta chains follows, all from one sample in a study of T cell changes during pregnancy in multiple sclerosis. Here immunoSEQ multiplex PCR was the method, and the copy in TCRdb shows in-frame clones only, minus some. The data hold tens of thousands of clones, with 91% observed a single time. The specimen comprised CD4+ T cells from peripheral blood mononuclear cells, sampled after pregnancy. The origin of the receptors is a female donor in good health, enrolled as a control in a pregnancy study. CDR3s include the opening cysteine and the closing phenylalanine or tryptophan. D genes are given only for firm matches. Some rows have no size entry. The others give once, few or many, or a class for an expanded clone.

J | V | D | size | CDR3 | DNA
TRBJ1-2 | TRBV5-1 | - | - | CASSLILVGRGNDGYTF | TGCGCCAGCAGCTTGATTTTGGTGGGCAGGGGTAATGATGGCTACACCTTC
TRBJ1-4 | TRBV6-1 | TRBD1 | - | CASRGQGLTIEKLFF | TGTGCCAGCAGGGGACAGGGGCTGACTATTGAAAAACTGTTTTTT
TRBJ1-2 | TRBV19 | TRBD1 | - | CASSPTGGRGYTF | TGTGCCAGTAGCCCGACAGGGGGCCGGGGCTACACCTTC
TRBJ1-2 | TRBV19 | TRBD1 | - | CASSTRQGNYGYTF | TGTGCCAGTAGTACCCGACAGGGGAACTATGGCTACACCTTC
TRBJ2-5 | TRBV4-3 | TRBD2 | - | CASSQELAGTSGIKQYF | TGCGCCAGCAGCCAAGAACTAGCCGGGACTAGCGGGATTAAGCAGTACTTC
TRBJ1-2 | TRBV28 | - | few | CASERDYGYTF | TGTGCCAGCGAGAGAGACTATGGCTACACCTTC
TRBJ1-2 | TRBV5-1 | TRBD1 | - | CASSLATGHYGYTF | TGCGCCAGCAGCTTAGCGACAGGGCACTATGGCTACACCTTC
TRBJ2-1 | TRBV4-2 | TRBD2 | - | CASSHGLAGGPSNEQFF | TGTGCCAGCAGCCACGGACTAGCGGGGGGGCCCTCCAATGAGCAGTTCTTC
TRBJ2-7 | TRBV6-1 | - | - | CASSGRAGEYHEQYF | TGTGCCAGCAGTGGTCGGGCAGGGGAGTACCACGAGCAGTACTTC
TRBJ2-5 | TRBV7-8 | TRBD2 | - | CASSLGFLAGGVETQYF | TGTGCCAGCAGCTTAGGGTTCCTAGCGGGGGGCGTGGAGACCCAGTACTTC
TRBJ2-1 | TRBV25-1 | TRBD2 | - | CASRVAGGSNEQFF | TGTGCCAGCAGAGTAGCGGGGGGGAGTAATGAGCAGTTCTTC
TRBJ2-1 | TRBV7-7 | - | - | CASSLGSGEGEQFF | TGTGCTAGCAGCTTAGGGTCGGGGGAAGGTGAGCAGTTCTTC
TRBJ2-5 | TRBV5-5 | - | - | CASSILVGGSTQETQYF | TGTGCCAGCAGCATCTTGGTTGGGGGGAGCACCCAAGAGACCCAGTACTTC
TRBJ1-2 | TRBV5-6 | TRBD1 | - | CASSFSDRGDGYTF | TGTGCCAGCAGCTTCAGTGACAGGGGGGATGGCTACACCTTC
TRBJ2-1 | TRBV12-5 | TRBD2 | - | CASGLVSSGRNNEQFF | TGTGCTAGTGGTTTGGTATCTAGCGGGAGAAACAATGAGCAGTTCTTC
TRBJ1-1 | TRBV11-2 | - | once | CASSLIYRQGHENTEAFF | TGTGCCAGCAGCTTAATTTACAGGCAGGGCCATGAGAACACTGAAGCTTTCTTT
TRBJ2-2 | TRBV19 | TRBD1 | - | CASGKDRANTGELFF | TGTGCCAGTGGAAAGGACAGGGCGAACACCGGGGAGCTGTTTTTT
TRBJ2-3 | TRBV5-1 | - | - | CASSLQGQTQYF | TGCGCCAGCAGCTTGCAGGGACAAACGCAGTATTTT
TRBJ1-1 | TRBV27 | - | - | CASSLSKRATEAFF | TGTGCCAGCAGTTTATCGAAAAGAGCTACTGAAGCTTTCTTT
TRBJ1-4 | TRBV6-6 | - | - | CASSPRGEHEKLFF | TGTGCCAGCAGTCCCAGGGGAGAGCATGAAAAACTGTTTTTT
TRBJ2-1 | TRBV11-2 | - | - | CASSHLRDEQFF | TGTGCCAGCAGTCATCTACGGGATGAGCAGTTCTTC
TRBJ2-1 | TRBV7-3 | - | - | CASSLTGAREQFF | TGTGCCAGCAGCTTAACGGGGGCGCGTGAGCAGTTCTTC
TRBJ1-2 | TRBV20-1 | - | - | CSASPVYGYTF | TGCAGTGCTAGTCCGGTCTATGGCTACACCTTC
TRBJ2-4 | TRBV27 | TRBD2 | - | CASKGLAGGHRENIQYF | TGTGCCAGCAAGGGACTAGCGGGAGGGCATAGGGAAAACATTCAGTACTTC
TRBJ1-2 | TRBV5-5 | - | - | CASNLELGGGYTF | TGTGCCTCCAATCTGGAGTTAGGAGGTGGCTACACCTTC
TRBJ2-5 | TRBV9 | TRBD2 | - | CASNPSGGGEGETQYF | TGTGCCAGCAACCCCTCAGGCGGGGGGGAAGGGGAGACCCAGTACTTC
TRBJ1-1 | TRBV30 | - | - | CAWSGTTGEAFF | TGTGCCTGGAGCGGGACAACTGGTGAAGCTTTCTTT
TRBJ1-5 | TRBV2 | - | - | CASSDPQVPHQPQHF | TGTGCCAGCAGTGACCCACAGGTCCCTCATCAGCCCCAGCATTTT
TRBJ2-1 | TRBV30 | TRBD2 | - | CAWSVHRTSGTYNEQFF | TGTGCCTGGAGTGTACACAGGACTAGCGGGACCTACAATGAGCAGTTCTTC
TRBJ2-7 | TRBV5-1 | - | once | CASTGGAKSSYEQYF | TGCGCCAGCACGGGCGGGGCAAAGAGCTCCTACGAGCAGTACTTC
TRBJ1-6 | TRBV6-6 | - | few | CASSNPTRDNSPLHF | TGTGCCAGCAGCAATCCGACGCGGGATAATTCACCCCTCCACTTT
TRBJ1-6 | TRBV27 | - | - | CASSQRQRVSSPLHF | TGTGCCAGCAGTCAGAGACAGCGGGTTAGTTCACCCCTCCACTTT
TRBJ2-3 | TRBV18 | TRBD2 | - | CASSPGTSGMLGTDTQYF | TGTGCCAGCTCACCCGGGACTAGCGGGATGTTGGGAACAGATACGCAGTATTTT
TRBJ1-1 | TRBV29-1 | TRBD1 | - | CSVEGGGWVGVTEAFF | TGCAGCGTTGAAGGAGGGGGCTGGGTTGGGGTCACTGAAGCTTTCTTT
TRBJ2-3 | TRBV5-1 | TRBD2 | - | CASSLASGSGTDTQYF | TGCGCCAGCAGCTTGGCTAGCGGGAGTGGAACAGATACGCAGTATTTT
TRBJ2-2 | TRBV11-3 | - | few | CASSSPYPRGTGELFF | TGTGCCAGCAGCTCACCCTACCCTCGGGGAACCGGGGAGCTGTTTTTT
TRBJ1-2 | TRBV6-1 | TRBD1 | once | CASRQGDGYTF | TGTGCCAGCAGACAGGGGGATGGCTACACCTTC